The 21 T cell receptor beta chains listed next were all sequenced from one sample in a study of T cell repertoires in cytomegalovirus infection. TCRdb reprocessed the reads via MiXCR and lists one record per CDR3 protein. This sample has approximately 500,000 distinct CDR3 sequences, with about 11% found just once. The sequencing input was PBMCs. The receptors here all came from a human donor in good health (CMV status not recorded). Some clones in this sample may be carry-over from other donors' samples.

This clonotype was seen at least ten times. This chain joins TRBV20-1 and TRBJ1-1; 7 nucleotides line up with TRBD1. The CDR3 sequence is 13 residues long. Unmatched junction bases numbered 8, after V lost 6 bases and J lost 4 bases. CDR1 is DFQATT, CDR2 SNEGSKA, per germline (reference sequence). DNA for the CDR3: TGCAGTGCGCGTCAGGGGGGCTTCACTGAAGCTTTCTTT. This encodes CSARQGGFTEAFF.

Comments on this clonotype: This could be a read error, since a much larger clone is one nucleotide away. The gene calls are TRBV28 and TRBJ2-2, with TRBD2 matching 7 bases. The CDR3 extends over 15 amino acids. Trimming cost V 8 bases and J 6 bases; bases outside gene matches: 12. Germline CDR1 is MDHEN and CDR2 is SYDVKM. This CDR3 is CASVWGGSPAGELFF. DNA for the CDR3: TGTGCCAGCGTTTGGGGGGGGTCTCCAGCCGGGGAGCTGTTTTTT. The full variable domain, rest sourced from reference TRBV28 and TRBJ2-2, is DVKVTQSSRYLVKRTGEKVFLECVQDMDHENMFWYRQDPGLGLRLIYFSYDVKMKEKGDIPEGYSVSREKKERFSLILESASTNQTSMYLCASVWGGSPAGELFFGEGSRLTVL.

This clonotype was detected ten times or more. The chain couples TRBV6-6 to TRBJ1-1; D is unclear. Germline assignment: CDR1 MNHNY and CDR2 SVGAGI (reference sequence). The CDR3 is made up of 13 amino acids. V lost 2 bases and J lost 6, with 10 bases in between. CDR3 DNA: TGTGCCAGCAGTTACAGATCAATGGCTGAAGCTTTCTTT. This encodes CASSYRSMAEAFF.

This clonotype was counted ten times or more. This chain joins TRBV7-6 and TRBJ2-1; 11 bases line up with TRBD2. Germline CDR1 and CDR2: SGHVS and FNYEAQ. V trimming: 2 bases; J trimming: 3 bases; junction bases outside the gene matches: 6. The length of the CDR3 is 17 residues. CDR3 nucleotides: TGTGCCAGCAGCTTACCGACTAGCGGGGAAAACTACAATGAGCAGTTCTTC. Protein: CASSLPTSGENYNEQFF.

The chain has TRBV29-1 and TRBJ1-5; D is unclear. Germline CDR1 SQVTM, CDR2 ANQGSEA. CDR3 size: 13 residues. Trimming stripped 0 bases from V and 6 bases from J, with 9 bases between. The CDR3 reads CSVEEVLGQPQHF. CDR3 bases: TGCAGCGTTGAAGAAGTCCTCGGTCAGCCCCAGCATTTT.

This clonotype occurred a few times. The chain combines TRBV7-3 with TRBJ2-2, with D possibly being TRBD2 (5 bases). V lost 6 bases to trimming and J lost 5 bases, with 16 bases between them. The CDR3 runs to 15 residues. Germline values: CDR1 SGHTA, CDR2 FQGTGA. The CDR3 sequence is CASRPPNSDTGELFF. In DNA form, the CDR3 reads TGTGCCAGCAGACCCCCCAATAGCGATACCGGGGAGCTGTTTTTT.

At least ten counts were recorded for this clonotype. The chain couples TRBV9 to TRBJ2-2; TRBD2 matches at 9 bases. This CDR3 region has 15 residues. The ends lost 0 bases at V and 8 bases at J; junction bases unmatched: 5. Germline V gene sequence: CDR1 SGDLS, CDR2 YYNGEE. The CDR3 sequence: CASSVGGLASGELFF. CDR3 nucleotides: TGTGCCAGCAGCGTAGGGGGACTAGCTTCTGGGGAGCTGTTTTTT.

This clonotype showed up many times. The chain uses TRBV7-9 and TRBJ2-1; D remains ambiguous. V dropped 3 bases and J dropped 4 bases, with 10 bases sitting between them. This CDR3 has 14 residues. Germline-derived CDR1 and CDR2 are SEHNR and FQNEAQ (reference sequence). The CDR3 loop reads CASSFLTDYNEQFF. As DNA, the CDR3 is TGTGCCAGCAGCTTCCTGACTGATTACAATGAGCAGTTCTTC.

To note about this clonotype: With a much larger clone just one base away, this may be a read error. The CDR3 bases are TGCGCCAGCAGCTTGCGACAGACTTTCTCTGGGGCCAACGTCCTGACTTTC. Amino acids: CASSLRQTFSGANVLTF. This rearrangement joins TRBV5-1 to TRBJ2-6; tentative D call: TRBD1 (5 bases). Germline V gene sequence: CDR1 SGHRS, CDR2 YFSETQ. The germline V and J ends were trimmed by 1 base and 0 bases, with 11 bases remaining between them. The CDR3 runs 17 residues.

In its sample, this clonotype was seen many times. This chain links TRBV10-3 with TRBJ2-5; D is ambiguous. Germline CDR1 ENHRY, CDR2 SYGVKD. The CDR3 has 15 residues. Trimming removed 3 bases at V and 4 bases at J, with 15 bases between. CDR3 residues: CAISEATTRVETQYF. The CDR3 coding sequence is TGTGCCATCAGTGAAGCTACCACGCGTGTAGAGACCCAGTACTTC.

The sample holds many counts of this clonotype. The chain couples TRBV7-3 to TRBJ1-1; no clear D. V lost 1 base, J lost 2 bases, and 8 bases lay in between. The CDR3 loop spans 14 amino acids. Germline V lookup: CDR1 SGHTA, CDR2 FQGTGA. The chain's CDR3 is CASSLSGLNTEAFF. As DNA, the CDR3 is TGTGCCAGCAGCTTAAGCGGGTTAAACACTGAAGCTTTCTTT.

This clonotype was seen repeatedly, ten times or more. The chain has TRBV12-3 or TRBV12-4 and TRBJ2-7, with 9 bases identical to TRBD1. The CDR3 sequence is 15 residues long. The V and J ends lost 6 bases and 2 bases, in that order; junction bases with no gene match: 8. CDR3 bases: TGTGCCAGCAGCCAGGGACAGGGCATTACCTACGAGCAGTACTTC. This codes for CASSQGQGITYEQYF.

This clonotype was detected ten times or more. The rearrangement links TRBV6-5 to TRBJ1-1; the D gene is possibly TRBD1 (6 bases). The CDR3 loop spans 14 amino acids. The germline V and J ends were trimmed by 0 bases and 6 bases, with 11 bases remaining between them. Germline-derived CDR1 and CDR2 are MNHEY and SVGAGI. The CDR3 loop is CASSYSWTVPEAFF. The CDR3 DNA sequence: TGTGCCAGCAGTTACTCCTGGACAGTTCCTGAAGCTTTCTTT.

The J gene is TRBJ2-7, the V gene TRBV5-1, with 7 bases aligning to TRBD2. This CDR3 has 15 residues. The J segment lost 0 bases and the V segment lost 1 base, leaving 4 bases of the junction unmatched. Germline V gene sequence: CDR1 SGHRS, CDR2 YFSETQ. CDR3 sequence reads: CASSLKGGFSYEQYF. DNA for the CDR3: TGCGCCAGCAGCTTGAAGGGAGGGTTCTCCTACGAGCAGTACTTC.

This clonotype has a count of ten or more. The V and J genes are TRBV11-2 and TRBJ2-1; D might be TRBD1 (6 bases). Germline CDR1 and CDR2: SGHAT and FQNNGV. The CDR3 runs 15 residues. Trimming stripped 1 base from V and 5 bases from J, with 12 bases between. The CDR3 DNA reads TGTGCCAGCAGCTTAGGACAGGCCCAGCACAATGAGCAGTTCTTC. Its translation is CASSLGQAQHNEQFF. Drawing the rest from reference TRBV11-2 and TRBJ2-1, the complete variable domain is EAGVAQSPRYKIIEKRQSVAFWCNPISGHATLYWYQQILGQGPKLLIQFQNNGVVDDSQLPKDRFSAERLKGVDSTLKIQPAKLEDSAVYLCASSLGQAQHNEQFFGPGTRLTVL.

The table lists this clonotype with many counts. This rearrangement joins TRBV5-1 to TRBJ2-3, with TRBD2 matching 8 bases. The CDR3 is 15 residues long. CDR1 is SGHRS and CDR2 is YFSETQ in the germline V gene. The J segment lost 3 bases and the V segment lost 1 base, leaving 4 bases of the junction unmatched. CDR3: CASSLSGGWTDTQYF. CDR3 DNA: TGCGCCAGCAGCTTGAGCGGGGGATGGACAGATACGCAGTATTTT.

The CDR3: CAISEPGEAFF. CDR3 in DNA: TGTGCCATCAGTGAACCAGGCGAAGCTTTCTTT. The chain has TRBV10-3 and TRBJ1-1; D is undetermined. This CDR3 region has 11 residues. V was cut by 3 bases and J by 8 bases, with 7 bases left in between. Germline loops: CDR1 ENHRY, CDR2 SYGVKD.

This clonotype appeared many times. The chain is built from TRBV20-1 and TRBJ2-3, with TRBD2 identical over 13 bases. The CDR3 contains 18 residues. From germline, CDR1 is DFQATT and CDR2 SNEGSKA (reference sequence). V trimming: 3 bases; J trimming: 0 bases; junction bases outside the gene matches: 9. For the CDR3, the DNA is TGCAGTGCTAGCTTCGGACTAGCGGGGGCGACTAGCACAGATACGCAGTATTTT. Amino acid sequence: CSASFGLAGATSTDTQYF.

The CDR3 coding sequence is TGCGCCAGCAGCTTAATAGCGGGAGGGCCCTCCAATGAGCAGTTCTTC. The encoded protein is CASSLIAGGPSNEQFF. This rearrangement joins TRBV5-1 to TRBJ2-1; 11 nucleotides agree with TRBD2. The CDR3 sequence is 16 residues long. V dropped 2 bases and J dropped 6; count of bases not matched to a gene: 7. The V gene's germline CDR1 is SGHRS and CDR2 YFSETQ. Full variable domain (remainder filled in from reference TRBV5-1 and TRBJ2-1): KAGVTQTPRYLIKTRGQQVTLSCSPISGHRSVSWYQQTPGQGLQFLFEYFSETQRNKGNFPGRFSGRQFSNSRSEMNVSTLELGDSALYLCASSLIAGGPSNEQFFGPGTRLTVL.

This clonotype was picked up many times. V gene TRBV7-6 combines with J gene TRBJ2-4; 9 positions match TRBD1. Trimming took 4 bases from V and 8 from J; bases not matched to a gene: 6. Germline CDR1 SGHVS, CDR2 FNYEAQ. CDR3 length: 14 residues. The chain's CDR3 is CASSWGQGGDIQYF. CDR3 DNA sequence: TGTGCCAGCAGCTGGGGACAGGGCGGGGACATTCAGTACTTC.

This clonotype was picked up a small number of times. This chain connects TRBV3-1 to TRBJ1-2, with 8 bases matching TRBD1. The V and J ends lost 3 bases and 3 bases, in that order; junction bases with no gene match: 6. The CDR3 has 15 amino acids. Germline CDR1 and CDR2: LGHDT and YNNKEL (reference sequence). CDR3 DNA: TGTGCCAGCAGCCATGGGGACAGGTTGGACTATGGCTACACCTTC. Translated: CASSHGDRLDYGYTF. The whole variable domain, filled in from reference TRBV3-1 and TRBJ1-2, reads DTAVSQTPKYLVTQMGNDKSIKCEQNLGHDTMYWYKQDSKKFLKIMFSYNNKELIINETVPNRFSPKSPDKAHLNLHINSLELGDSAVYFCASSHGDRLDYGYTFGSGTRLTVV.